This T cell receptor beta chain came from a study of beta chain features in type 1 diabetes. Notes on the study in general: Among patients with Type 1 diabetes, TCRB CDR3s were moderately but significantly shorter in every one of the four CD4+ subsets. When VDJ junctions were examined, type 1 diabetes patients showed fewer insertions and more deletions.

The sample holds a few counts of this clone. Its specificity is unknown. Investigators reverse transcribed all isolated RNA, so they sequenced expressed TCRB transcripts. Profiled with immunoSEQ multiplex PCR; TCRdb holds only in-frame clones, not every one. The data show about 360,000 clones, approximately 12% seen once. CDR1 and CDR2 (germline): SGHVS, FQNEAQ. V lost 5 bases and J 0 bases, leaving 11 bases between the germline ends. The CDR3 loop spans 14 amino acids. The sequencing sample was made of naive CD4+ T cells from blood. The rearrangement joins TRBV7-8 to TRBJ2-7; D may be TRBD2 (5 bases). This receptor was obtained from a woman under 30 with type 1 diabetes. The CDR3 DNA reads TGTGCCAGCAGCCCTTCGAGGGACTCCTACGAGCAGTACTTC. Residues: CASSPSRDSYEQYF. The full variable domain, completed using reference TRBV7-8 and TRBJ2-7, is GAGVSQSPRYKVAKRGQDVALRCDPISGHVSLFWYQQALGQGPEFLTYFQNEAQLDKSGLPSDRFFAERPEGSVSTLKIQRTQQEDSAVYLCASSPSRDSYEQYFGPGTRLTVT.